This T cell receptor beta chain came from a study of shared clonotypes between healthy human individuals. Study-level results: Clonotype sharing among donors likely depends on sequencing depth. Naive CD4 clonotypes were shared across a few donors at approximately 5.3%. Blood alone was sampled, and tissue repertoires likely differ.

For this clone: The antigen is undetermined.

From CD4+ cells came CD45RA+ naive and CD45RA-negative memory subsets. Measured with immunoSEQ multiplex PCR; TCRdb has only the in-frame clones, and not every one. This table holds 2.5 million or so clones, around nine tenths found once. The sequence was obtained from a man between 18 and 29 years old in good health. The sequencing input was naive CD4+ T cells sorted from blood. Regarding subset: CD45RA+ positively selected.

This chain's CDR3 is CASSERRGYNEQFF. The CDR3 nucleotides are TGTGCCAGCAGCGAGCGGAGGGGCTACAATGAGCAGTTCTTC. The rearrangement uses TRBV6-1 and TRBJ2-1; tentative D call: TRBD2 (6 bases). This CDR3 is 14 amino acids long. V lost 6 bases and J 3 bases, leaving 12 bases between the germline ends. From germline, CDR1 is MNHNS and CDR2 SASEGT.